Listed below are T cell receptor beta chains from one sample, sequenced in a study of T cell responses to AZD1222 COVID-19 vaccine. Only in-frame clones appear in the TCRdb table, and some are missing; sequencing was by immunoSEQ multiplex PCR. The sample lists about 140,000 clones, approximately 87% occurring once. The specimen comprised peripheral blood, sampled 28 days after the second AZD1222 dose. Receptors were obtained from an adult who received the AZD1222 COVID-19 vaccine. The CDR3 runs from the conserved cysteine through the conserved F or W. The D gene is left open where the match is weak. The size field is filled for only some rows; it gives once, few, many or a size class.

j_gene	abundance	d_gene	v_gene	CDR3nt	CDR3aa
TRBJ2-1	NA	TRBD2	TRBV6-5	TGTGCCTGCGTCCTAGCGGGGGGGCGCAATGAGCAGTTCTTC	CACVLAGGRNEQFF
TRBJ1-4	NA	NA	TRBV5-6	TGTGCCAGCAGCTTGGGGGGGGGCCGAGAAAAACTGTTTTTT	CASSLGGGREKLFF
TRBJ2-3	NA	NA	TRBV6-5	TGTGCCAGTAAGACAGGTTACACAGATACGCAGTATTTT	CASKTGYTDTQYF
TRBJ2-3	NA	TRBD1	TRBV30	TGTGCCTGGAGGGGACAGGTGTCAGATACGCAGTATTTT	CAWRGQVSDTQYF
TRBJ1-5	NA	TRBD1	TRBV6-5	TGTGCCAGCAATCGGGACAGGGGTGGCAATCAGCCCCAGCATTTT	CASNRDRGGNQPQHF
TRBJ2-5	NA	TRBD1	TRBV3-1/TRBV3-2	TGTGCCAGCAGCCAGGGACAGTTGTACCAAGAGACCCAGTACTTC	CASSQGQLYQETQYF
TRBJ1-5	NA	NA	TRBV6-6	TGTGCCAGCAGCGATCCTCCCAATCAGCCCCAGCATTTT	CASSDPPNQPQHF
TRBJ2-3	once	NA	TRBV2	TGTGCCAGCAGTGAAAACAGGCTGGATACGCAGTATTTT	CASSENRLDTQYF
TRBJ2-3	NA	TRBD2	TRBV6-6	TGTGCCAGCAGGCCGGTTAGCGGGAGGTTAATAGATACGCAGTATTTT	CASRPVSGRLIDTQYF
TRBJ1-3	NA	NA	TRBV5-1	TGCGCCAGCAGCGGGCCGTCCTCTGGAAACACCATATATTTT	CASSGPSSGNTIYF
TRBJ1-5	NA	NA	TRBV4-1	TGCGCCAGCAGCCAGTTTGGGGGTTACGGCAATCAGCCCCAGCATTTT	CASSQFGGYGNQPQHF
TRBJ2-1	NA	TRBD1	TRBV18	TGTGCCAGCTCAACCGGGACAGGGAGGAATGAGCAGTTCTTC	CASSTGTGRNEQFF
TRBJ1-2	NA	TRBD1	TRBV19	TGTGCCAGTAGTAGGGAGCGGGACAGGCACTATGGCTACACCTTC	CASSRERDRHYGYTF
TRBJ2-1	NA	TRBD2	TRBV5-1	TGCGCCAGCAGCTTGGTAGGGGGACTAGCGGGAGAGTGGTCCTACAATGAGCAGTTCTTC	CASSLVGGLAGEWSYNEQFF
TRBJ1-1	NA	TRBD1	TRBV30	TGTGCCGGGGCCGGGACAGGGAACACTGAAGCTTTCTTT	CAGAGTGNTEAFF
TRBJ1-3	NA	TRBD1	TRBV6-5	TGTGCCAGCGGGGGACAGGGGATCTCTGGAAACACCATATATTTT	CASGGQGISGNTIYF
TRBJ1-2	NA	NA	TRBV6-5	TGTGCCAGCAGTTATGCCGGGGCCGGCTATGGCTACACCTTC	CASSYAGAGYGYTF
TRBJ2-7	NA	TRBD1	TRBV15	TGTGCCACCAGCAGAGTCACCGGGACAGGGCGATACGAGCAGTACTTC	CATSRVTGTGRYEQYF
TRBJ2-5	NA	NA	TRBV3-1/TRBV3-2	TGTGCCAGCAGCCAGAACCGGCGGGTGGAGACCCAGTACTTC	CASSQNRRVETQYF
TRBJ2-5	NA	TRBD1	TRBV3-1/TRBV3-2	TGTGCCAGCAGCCAAGGGGGACAGAAAGAGACCCAGTACTTC	CASSQGGQKETQYF
TRBJ2-3	NA	NA	TRBV5-1	TGCGCCAGCAGCTTGGATCTGGCAGGGAGCACAGATACGCAGTATTTT	CASSLDLAGSTDTQYF
TRBJ2-5	few	NA	TRBV27	TGTGCCAGCGTCGGACAAGAAGAGACCCAGTACTTC	CASVGQEETQYF
TRBJ2-5	NA	TRBD2	TRBV7-7	TGTGCTAGCAGCTTAGAGTCGGGAGGGCAGGGAGAGACCCAGTACTTC	CASSLESGGQGETQYF
TRBJ1-5	once	NA	TRBV5-5	TGTGCCAGCAGCTCACGACAGGGCAATCAGCCCCAGCATTTT	CASSSRQGNQPQHF
TRBJ2-3	NA	TRBD2	TRBV19	TGTGCCAGTAGTATATCGGTGCCGGGACTAGCGCACCTCACAGATACGCAGTATTTT	CASSISVPGLAHLTDTQYF
TRBJ1-3	NA	NA	TRBV5-1	TGCGCCAGCAGCTTGGTTGCGCCCTCCTCGCCTGGAAACACCATATATTTT	CASSLVAPSSPGNTIYF
TRBJ1-1	NA	NA	TRBV10-2	TGCGCCAGCAGTGATAATGGCAGGGCCTACACTGAAGCTTTCTTT	CASSDNGRAYTEAFF
TRBJ1-4	NA	TRBD1	TRBV3-1/TRBV3-2	TGTGCCAGCAGCCAAAATCGGGACAGCCTTGCAACTAATGAAAAACTGTTTTTT	CASSQNRDSLATNEKLFF
TRBJ2-5	NA	NA	TRBV12-3/TRBV12-4	TGTGCCAGCAGTTTAGGGAGTGGGGGGACCCAGTACTTC	CASSLGSGGTQYF
TRBJ1-1	medium-sized	NA	TRBV19	TGTGCCAGTAGTATTGGGGGGGCGCAAGAAGCTTTCTTT	CASSIGGAQEAFF
TRBJ1-6	NA	NA	TRBV9	TGTGCCAGCAGCGTAGAACAGGGCGCAAATTCACCCCTCCACTTT	CASSVEQGANSPLHF
TRBJ2-7	NA	TRBD1	TRBV18	TGTGCCAGCTCACCACAGGACAGGTCCTACGAGCAGTACTTC	CASSPQDRSYEQYF
TRBJ1-1	NA	NA	TRBV29-1	TGCAGCGCCCATGCCTCGGGGGACACTGAAGCTTTCTTT	CSAHASGDTEAFF
TRBJ1-4	NA	NA	TRBV6-5	TGTGCCGGCCCCGATAACAGGGAAGAGCCTGGGAAACTGTTTTTT	CAGPDNREEPGKLFF
TRBJ1-4	once	NA	TRBV28	TGTGCCAGCAGTTTATCAATGGGGACAACAGGAAAACTGTTTTTT	CASSLSMGTTGKLFF
TRBJ2-2	few	NA	TRBV4-2	TGTGCCAGCAGCCTTGTTGGTCTGAACACCGGGGAGCTGTTTTTT	CASSLVGLNTGELFF
TRBJ1-4	NA	NA	TRBV5-4	TGTGCCAGCAGCTTGAGGACTAATGAAAAACTGTTTTTT	CASSLRTNEKLFF
TRBJ2-1	NA	TRBD2	TRBV5-1	TGCGCCAGCAGCTTCGGTAGCGGGAGAGAGCAGTTCTTC	CASSFGSGREQFF
TRBJ2-3	once	TRBD1	TRBV27	TGTGCCAGCGGGACAGGGGGCTTATATACGCAGTATTTT	CASGTGGLYTQYF
TRBJ1-3	NA	NA	TRBV5-1	TGCGCCAGCAGCTTGGGGTGGACAGCTGTCTCTGGAAACACCATATATTTT	CASSLGWTAVSGNTIYF
TRBJ1-2	NA	NA	TRBV6-2/TRBV6-3	TGTGCCAGCAGTTACGTTCAGAAGAAAGCTAACTATGGCTACACCTTC	CASSYVQKKANYGYTF
TRBJ1-6	NA	TRBD1	TRBV10-1	TGCGCCAGCTCCCTGGACAGGAGAGGCTCACCCCTCCACTTT	CASSLDRRGSPLHF
TRBJ1-6	NA	NA	TRBV7-9	TGTGCCAGCAGCTCTAAGTTAGACCTCCACTTT	CASSSKLDLHF
TRBJ1-1	NA	NA	TRBV18	TGTGCCAGCTCACCTCAGGGTGGCACTGAAGCTTTCTTT	CASSPQGGTEAFF
TRBJ2-1	NA	TRBD2	TRBV7-9	TGTGCCACCAGGGTGACTAGCGGAGAATACAATGAGCAGTTCTTC	CATRVTSGEYNEQFF
TRBJ1-4	NA	NA	TRBV3-1/TRBV3-2	TGTGCCAGCAGCCAAGAACGGGGGTTCAAAAATGAAAAACTGTTTTTT	CASSQERGFKNEKLFF
TRBJ1-6	NA	NA	TRBV20-1	TGCAGTGCTAGTACCGTAAGGGGCGAATCACCCCTCCACTTT	CSASTVRGESPLHF
TRBJ1-3	once	TRBD1	TRBV6-6	TGTGCCAGCAGCCGCTACAGGGAGGGGGCCACCATATATTTT	CASSRYREGATIYF
TRBJ2-3	NA	NA	TRBV13	TGTGCCAGCAGCTTAGGGGGGGCCCACACAGATACGCAGTATTTT	CASSLGGAHTDTQYF
TRBJ1-5	NA	TRBD1	TRBV6-2/TRBV6-3	TGTGCCAGCAGTTACACCTGGGACAGGTTCAATCAGCCCCAGCATTTT	CASSYTWDRFNQPQHF
TRBJ1-6	NA	NA	TRBV12-1	TGTGCCAGCAGCTTTGAGGTAAGGTCACCCCTCCACTTT	CASSFEVRSPLHF